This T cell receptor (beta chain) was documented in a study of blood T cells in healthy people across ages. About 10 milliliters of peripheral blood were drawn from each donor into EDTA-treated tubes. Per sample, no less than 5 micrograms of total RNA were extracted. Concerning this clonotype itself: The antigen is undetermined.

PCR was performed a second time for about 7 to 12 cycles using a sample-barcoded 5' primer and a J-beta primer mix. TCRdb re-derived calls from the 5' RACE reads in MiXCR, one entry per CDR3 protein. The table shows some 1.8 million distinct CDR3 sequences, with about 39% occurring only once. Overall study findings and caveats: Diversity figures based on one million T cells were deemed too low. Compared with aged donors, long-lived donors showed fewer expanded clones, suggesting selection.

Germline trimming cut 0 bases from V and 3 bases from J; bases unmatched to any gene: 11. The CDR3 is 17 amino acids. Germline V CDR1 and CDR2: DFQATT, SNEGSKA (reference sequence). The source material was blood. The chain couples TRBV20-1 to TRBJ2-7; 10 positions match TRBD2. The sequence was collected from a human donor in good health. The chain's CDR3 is CSARDRPSGGRIYEQYF. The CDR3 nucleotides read TGCAGTGCTAGAGATAGGCCTAGCGGGGGAAGGATCTACGAGCAGTACTTC.